This T cell receptor (beta chain) was recorded in a study of shared clonotypes between healthy human individuals. Study findings and constraints: Despite large depth, sorted-subset datasets appeared incompletely sequenced. Some naive CD4 clonotypes, approximately 4.5%, turned up in common across several donors.

The data were produced by immunoSEQ multiplex PCR, yet TCRdb's version contains in-frame clones alone and is incomplete. The data show 550,000 to 800,000 clones, about 90% seen once. V was pared by 3 bases and J by 6 bases, with 6 bases of the junction left unmatched. From germline, CDR1 is ENHRY and CDR2 SYGVKD. The CDR3 contains 14 residues. Worth noting for this clone: What it recognizes is unknown.

The chain joins TRBV10-3 to TRBJ2-7; 9 nucleotides agree with TRBD2. The sample comprised memory CD8+ T cells from PBMCs. Sample subset: CD45RO+ cells pooled with CCR7-negative TemRA cells. This receptor was obtained from a young man in good health. Some clones in this sample may be carry-over from other donors' samples. The chain's CDR3 is CAISDLGLAGEQYF. CDR3 nucleotide sequence: TGTGCCATCAGTGACCTGGGACTAGCTGGCGAGCAGTACTTC.